A selection of T cell receptor beta chains follows, all from one sample in a study of blood T cells in healthy people across ages. TCRdb fed the 5' RACE reads into MiXCR, producing one record per CDR3 protein. This table holds over 1,200,000 distinct CDR3 sequences, 45% to 70% found once. Sequenced material: blood. The source is a man in his late teens or twenties in good health. Each CDR3 is given with its conserved first and last residue. The D gene is left open where the match is weak. Clone size is shown for a subset of rows, as once, few, many or a class of expanded clone.

V gene	clone size	D gene	J gene	CDR3 DNA	CDR3 protein
TRBV11-2	once	TRBD2	TRBJ2-1	TGTGCCAGCAGCTTACTCCGTGAGGGGGCCGGACTAGCGATTAGCAATGAGCAGTTCTTC	CASSLLREGAGLAISNEQFF
TRBV7-9	many	TRBD1	TRBJ2-1	TGTGCCAGCAGCGGCGGTCGGGACAGGACTTACAATGAGCAGTTCTTC	CASSGGRDRTYNEQFF
TRBV4-2	once	TRBD2	TRBJ2-4	TGTGCCAGCAGCCAACTAACTAGCGGTCCAGCCAAAAACATTCAGTACTTC	CASSQLTSGPAKNIQYF
TRBV6-2/TRBV6-3	-	TRBD1	TRBJ2-5	TGTGCCAGCAGAACCAACAGGGGTGGAGAGACCCAGTACTTC	CASRTNRGGETQYF
TRBV11-2	-	-	TRBJ2-5	TGTGCCAGCAGCTTAGCCCCCGATGGTGGGGAGCAGTACTTC	CASSLAPDGGEQYF
TRBV20-1	-	TRBD2	TRBJ2-1	TGCAGTGCTAGAGATTGGGCGGGAGACTACAATGAGCAGTTCTTC	CSARDWAGDYNEQFF
TRBV20-1	few	-	TRBJ2-7	TGCAGTGCTAGCGCGGACACGGCCTACGAGCAGTACTTC	CSASADTAYEQYF
TRBV3-1	-	-	TRBJ2-3	TGTGCCAGCAGCCACCGCGGTCAGCGGAGCACAGATACGCAGTATTTT	CASSHRGQRSTDTQYF
TRBV7-9	-	-	TRBJ2-5	TGTGCCAGCAGCTTATCGGTGCTAAGCGCGGGCCAAGAGACCCAGTACTTC	CASSLSVLSAGQETQYF
TRBV9	once	TRBD1	TRBJ1-1	TGTGCCAGCAGCGTGGGGACAGGGAATCTTGATGAAGCTTTCTTT	CASSVGTGNLDEAFF
TRBV5-1	-	TRBD1	TRBJ2-7	TGCGCCAGCAGCTTTGAGGGACAGTTTTCCTACGAGCAGTACTTC	CASSFEGQFSYEQYF
TRBV7-2	-	-	TRBJ2-3	TGTGCCAGCAGCCGGGATTGGGGGGGGACAGTCATCACAGATACGCAGTATTTT	CASSRDWGGTVITDTQYF
TRBV27	-	-	TRBJ1-2	TGTGCCAGCAGCCCAGGAGGGCCCTTCTATGGCTACACCTTC	CASSPGGPFYGYTF
TRBV29-1	-	-	TRBJ2-1	TGCAGCGCGTATATGAATGAGCAGTTCTTC	CSAYMNEQFF
TRBV29-1	-	-	TRBJ2-5	TGCAGCGTTGAAGGAGGGGGAGTTGACAGCTCGATCTATGGGACCCAGTACTTC	CSVEGGGVDSSIYGTQYF
TRBV28	once	TRBD1	TRBJ2-7	TGTGCCAGCAGTCCCTCCGGGACAGGTCGCGACGAGCAGTACTTC	CASSPSGTGRDEQYF
TRBV7-2	-	-	TRBJ2-3	TGTGCCAGCAGCTTGCGTGGAAGGGTCACAGATACGCAGTATTTT	CASSLRGRVTDTQYF
TRBV27	-	-	TRBJ1-1	TGTGCCAGCAGACAGGAGATGAACACTGAAGCTTTCTTT	CASRQEMNTEAFF
TRBV5-1	few	-	TRBJ2-3	TGCGCCAGCAGCTTAGGACACGGACCCACAGATACGCAGTATTTT	CASSLGHGPTDTQYF